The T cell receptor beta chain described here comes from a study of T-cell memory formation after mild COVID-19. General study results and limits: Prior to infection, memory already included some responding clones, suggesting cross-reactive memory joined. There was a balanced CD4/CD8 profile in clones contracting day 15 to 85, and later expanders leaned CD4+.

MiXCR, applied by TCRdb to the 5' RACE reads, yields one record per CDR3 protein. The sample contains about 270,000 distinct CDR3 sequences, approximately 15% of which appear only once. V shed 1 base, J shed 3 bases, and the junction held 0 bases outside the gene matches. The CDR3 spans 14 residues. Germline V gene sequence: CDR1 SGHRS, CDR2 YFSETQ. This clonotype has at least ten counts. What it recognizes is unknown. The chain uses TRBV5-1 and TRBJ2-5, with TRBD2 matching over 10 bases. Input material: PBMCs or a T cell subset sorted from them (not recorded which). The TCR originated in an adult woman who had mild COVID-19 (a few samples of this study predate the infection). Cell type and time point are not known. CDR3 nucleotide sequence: TGCGCCAGCAGCTTGACTAGCGGGGAAGAGACCCAGTACTTC. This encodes CASSLTSGEETQYF.